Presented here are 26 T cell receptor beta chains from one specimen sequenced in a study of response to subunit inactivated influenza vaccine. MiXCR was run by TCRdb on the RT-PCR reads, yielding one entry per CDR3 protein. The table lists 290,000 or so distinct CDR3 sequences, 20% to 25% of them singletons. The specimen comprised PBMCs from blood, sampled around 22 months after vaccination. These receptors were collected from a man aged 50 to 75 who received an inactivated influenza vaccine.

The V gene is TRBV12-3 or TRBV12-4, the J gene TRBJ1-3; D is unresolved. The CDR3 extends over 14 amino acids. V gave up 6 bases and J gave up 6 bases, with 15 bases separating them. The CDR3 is CASSYDYRPNTIYF. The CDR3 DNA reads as TGTGCCAGCAGCTACGACTACCGCCCAAACACCATATATTTT.

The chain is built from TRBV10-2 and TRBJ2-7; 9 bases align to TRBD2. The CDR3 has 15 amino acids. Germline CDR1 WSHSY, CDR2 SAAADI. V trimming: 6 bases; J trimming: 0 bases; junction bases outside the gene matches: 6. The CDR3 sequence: CASRVAGVSSYEQYF. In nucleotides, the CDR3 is TGCGCCAGCAGAGTAGCGGGAGTGAGCTCCTACGAGCAGTACTTC.

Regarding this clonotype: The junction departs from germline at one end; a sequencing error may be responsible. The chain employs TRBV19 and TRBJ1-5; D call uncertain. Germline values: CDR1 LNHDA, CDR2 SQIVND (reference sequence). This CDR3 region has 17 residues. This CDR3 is CASTNTGGLLGHQPQQF. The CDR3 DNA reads TGTGCCAGTACCAACACGGGAGGGCTCCTTGGGCATCAGCCCCAGCAATTT.

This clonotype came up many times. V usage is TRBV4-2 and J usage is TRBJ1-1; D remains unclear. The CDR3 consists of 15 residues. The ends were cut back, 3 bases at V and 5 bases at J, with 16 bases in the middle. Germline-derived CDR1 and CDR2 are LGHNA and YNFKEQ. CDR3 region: CASSHGYDLGTEAFF. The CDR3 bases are TGTGCCAGCAGCCACGGCTACGATCTGGGGACTGAAGCTTTCTTT.

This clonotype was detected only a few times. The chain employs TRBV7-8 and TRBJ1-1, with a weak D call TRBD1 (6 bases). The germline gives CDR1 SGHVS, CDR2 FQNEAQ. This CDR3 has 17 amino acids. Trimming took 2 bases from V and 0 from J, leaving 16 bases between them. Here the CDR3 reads CASSLIMTRGLNTEAFF. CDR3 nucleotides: TGTGCCAGCAGCTTAATAATGACCAGGGGTCTGAACACTGAAGCTTTCTTT.

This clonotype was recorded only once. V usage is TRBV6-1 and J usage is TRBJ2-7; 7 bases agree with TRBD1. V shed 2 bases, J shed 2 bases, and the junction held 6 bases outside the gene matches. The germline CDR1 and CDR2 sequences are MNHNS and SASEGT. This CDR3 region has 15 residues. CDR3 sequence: CASSERDRQTYEQYF. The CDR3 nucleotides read TGTGCCAGCAGTGAACGGGACAGACAAACCTACGAGCAGTACTTC.

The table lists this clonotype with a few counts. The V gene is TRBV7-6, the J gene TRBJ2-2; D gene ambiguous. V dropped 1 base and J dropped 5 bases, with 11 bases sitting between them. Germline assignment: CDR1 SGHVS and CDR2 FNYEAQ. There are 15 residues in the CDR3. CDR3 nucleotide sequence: TGTGCCAGCAGCTTAGACGGCCCAGTAACCGGGGAGCTGTTTTTT. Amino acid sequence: CASSLDGPVTGELFF.

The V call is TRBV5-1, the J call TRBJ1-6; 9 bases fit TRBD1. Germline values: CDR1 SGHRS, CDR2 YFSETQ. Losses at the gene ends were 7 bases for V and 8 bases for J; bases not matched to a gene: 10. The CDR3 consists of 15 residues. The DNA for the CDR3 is TGCGCCAGCGGCCCCGGGACAGGGTTTGATTCACCCCTCCACTTT. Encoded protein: CASGPGTGFDSPLHF.

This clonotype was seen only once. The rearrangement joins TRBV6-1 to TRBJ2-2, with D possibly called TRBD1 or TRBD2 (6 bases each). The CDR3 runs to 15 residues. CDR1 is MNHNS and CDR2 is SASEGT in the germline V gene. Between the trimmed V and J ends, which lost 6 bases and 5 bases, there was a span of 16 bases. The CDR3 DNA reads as TGTGCCAGCAGCCAAACCGGGGGCCGAACCGGGGAGCTGTTTTTT. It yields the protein CASSQTGGRTGELFF.

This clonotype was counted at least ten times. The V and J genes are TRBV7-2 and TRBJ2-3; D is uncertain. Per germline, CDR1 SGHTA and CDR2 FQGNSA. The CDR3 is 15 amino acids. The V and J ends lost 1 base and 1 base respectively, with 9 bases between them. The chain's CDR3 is CASSLGPPGTDTQYF. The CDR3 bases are TGTGCCAGCAGCTTAGGCCCTCCGGGCACAGATACGCAGTATTTT.

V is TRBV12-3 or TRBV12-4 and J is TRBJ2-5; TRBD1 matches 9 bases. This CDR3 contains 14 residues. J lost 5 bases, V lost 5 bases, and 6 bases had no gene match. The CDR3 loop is CASSRTGGGETQYF. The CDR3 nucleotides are TGTGCCAGCAGTCGTACAGGGGGCGGGGAGACCCAGTACTTC.

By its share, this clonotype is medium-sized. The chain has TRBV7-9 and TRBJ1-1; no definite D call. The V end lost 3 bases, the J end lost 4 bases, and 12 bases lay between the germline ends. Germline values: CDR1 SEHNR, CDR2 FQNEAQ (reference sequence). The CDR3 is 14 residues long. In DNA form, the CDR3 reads TGTGCCAGCAGCTTGCGAGGCCCACCCACTGAAGCTTTCTTT. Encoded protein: CASSLRGPPTEAFF.

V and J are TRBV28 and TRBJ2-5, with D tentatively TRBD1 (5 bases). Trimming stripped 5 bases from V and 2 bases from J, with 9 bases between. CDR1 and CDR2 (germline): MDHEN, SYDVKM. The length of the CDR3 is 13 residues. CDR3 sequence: CASSTGDQETQYF. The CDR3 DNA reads TGTGCCAGCAGTACAGGAGATCAAGAGACCCAGTACTTC.

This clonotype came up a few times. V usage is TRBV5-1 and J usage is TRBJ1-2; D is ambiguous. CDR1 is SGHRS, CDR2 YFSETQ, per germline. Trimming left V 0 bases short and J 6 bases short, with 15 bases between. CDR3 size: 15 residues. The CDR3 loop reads CASSLVASKENGYTF. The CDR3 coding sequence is TGCGCCAGCAGCTTGGTCGCCAGTAAGGAAAATGGCTACACCTTC.

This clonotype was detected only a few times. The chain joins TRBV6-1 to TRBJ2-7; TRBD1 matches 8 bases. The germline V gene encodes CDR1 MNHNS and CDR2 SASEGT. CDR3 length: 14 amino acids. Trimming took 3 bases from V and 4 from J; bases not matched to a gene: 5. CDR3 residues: CASSDVDREYEQYF. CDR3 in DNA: TGTGCCAGCAGTGACGTGGACAGGGAGTACGAGCAGTACTTC.

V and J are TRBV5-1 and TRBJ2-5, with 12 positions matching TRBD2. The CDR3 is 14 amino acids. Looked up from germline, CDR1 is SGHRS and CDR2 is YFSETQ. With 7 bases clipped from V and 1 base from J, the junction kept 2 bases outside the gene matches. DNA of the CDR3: TGCGCCAGCGGACTAGCGGGATTCCAAGAGACCCAGTACTTC. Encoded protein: CASGLAGFQETQYF. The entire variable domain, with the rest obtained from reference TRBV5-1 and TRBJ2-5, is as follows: KAGVTQTPRYLIKTRGQQVTLSCSPISGHRSVSWYQQTPGQGLQFLFEYFSETQRNKGNFPGRFSGRQFSNSRSEMNVSTLELGDSALYLCASGLAGFQETQYFGPGTRLLVL.

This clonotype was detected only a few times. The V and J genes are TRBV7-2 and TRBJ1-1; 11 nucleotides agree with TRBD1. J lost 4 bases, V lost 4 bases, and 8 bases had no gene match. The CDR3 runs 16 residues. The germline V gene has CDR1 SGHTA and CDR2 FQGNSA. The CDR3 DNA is TGTGCCAGCAGCTGGACAGGGGGCGGAGGAGGCACTGAAGCTTTCTTT. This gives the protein CASSWTGGGGGTEAFF.

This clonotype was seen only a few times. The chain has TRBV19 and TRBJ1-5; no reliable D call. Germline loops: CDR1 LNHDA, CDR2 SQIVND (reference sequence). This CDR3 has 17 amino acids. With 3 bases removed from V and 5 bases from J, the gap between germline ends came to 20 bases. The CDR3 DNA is TGTGCCAGTAGTATCTTCCACCGACCTGTCCCAGATCAGCCCCAGCATTTT. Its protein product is CASSIFHRPVPDQPQHF.

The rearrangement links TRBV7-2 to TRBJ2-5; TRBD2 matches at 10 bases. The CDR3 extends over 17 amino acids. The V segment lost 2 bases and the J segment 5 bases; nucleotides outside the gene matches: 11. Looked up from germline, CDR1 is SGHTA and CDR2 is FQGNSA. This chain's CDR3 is CASSLKLAGVVGETQYF. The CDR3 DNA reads TGTGCCAGCAGCTTAAAGCTAGCGGGGGTGGTAGGTGAGACCCAGTACTTC.

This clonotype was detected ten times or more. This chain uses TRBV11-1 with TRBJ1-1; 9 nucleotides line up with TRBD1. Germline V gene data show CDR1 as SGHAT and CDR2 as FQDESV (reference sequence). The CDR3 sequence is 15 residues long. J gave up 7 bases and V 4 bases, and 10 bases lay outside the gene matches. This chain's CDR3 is CASSSSRDRANEAFF. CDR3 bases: TGTGCCAGCAGCTCCTCCCGGGACAGGGCGAATGAAGCTTTCTTT.

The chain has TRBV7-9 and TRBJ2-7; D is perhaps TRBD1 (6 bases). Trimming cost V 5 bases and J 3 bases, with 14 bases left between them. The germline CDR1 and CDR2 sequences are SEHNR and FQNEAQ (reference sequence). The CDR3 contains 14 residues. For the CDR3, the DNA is TGTGCCAGCAGCCATCCTGACAGGTTCTACGAGCAGTACTTC. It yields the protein CASSHPDRFYEQYF. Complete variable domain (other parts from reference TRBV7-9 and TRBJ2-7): DTGVSQNPRHKITKRGQNVTFRCDPISEHNRLYWYRQTLGQGPEFLTYFQNEAQLEKSRLLSDRFSAERPKGSFSTLEIQRTEQGDSAMYLCASSHPDRFYEQYFGPGTRLTVT.

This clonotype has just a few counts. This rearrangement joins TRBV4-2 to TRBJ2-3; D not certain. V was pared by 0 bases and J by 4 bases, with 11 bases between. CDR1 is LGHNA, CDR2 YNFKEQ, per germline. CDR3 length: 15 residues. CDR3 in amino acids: CASSQEALGPDTQYF. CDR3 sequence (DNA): TGTGCCAGCAGCCAAGAGGCTTTAGGGCCAGATACGCAGTATTTT.

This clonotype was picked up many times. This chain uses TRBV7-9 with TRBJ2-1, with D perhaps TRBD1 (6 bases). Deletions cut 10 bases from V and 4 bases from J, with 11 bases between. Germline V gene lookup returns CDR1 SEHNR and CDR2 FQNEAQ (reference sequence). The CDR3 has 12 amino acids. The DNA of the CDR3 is TGTGCCACTATCCAGGGGTACAATGAGCAGTTCTTC. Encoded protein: CATIQGYNEQFF.

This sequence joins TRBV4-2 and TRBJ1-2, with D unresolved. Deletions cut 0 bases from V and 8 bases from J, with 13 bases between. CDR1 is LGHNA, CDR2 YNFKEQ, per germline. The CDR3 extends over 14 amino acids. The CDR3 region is CASSQDQGGLGYTF. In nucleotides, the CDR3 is TGTGCCAGCAGCCAAGATCAAGGAGGGTTGGGCTACACCTTC.

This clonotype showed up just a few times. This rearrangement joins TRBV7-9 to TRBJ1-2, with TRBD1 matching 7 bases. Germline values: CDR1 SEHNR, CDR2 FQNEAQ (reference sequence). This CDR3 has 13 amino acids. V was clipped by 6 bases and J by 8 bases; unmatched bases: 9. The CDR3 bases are TGTGCCAGCAGAGCAGGGGGGGCGAAAGGCTACACCTTC. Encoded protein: CASRAGGAKGYTF.

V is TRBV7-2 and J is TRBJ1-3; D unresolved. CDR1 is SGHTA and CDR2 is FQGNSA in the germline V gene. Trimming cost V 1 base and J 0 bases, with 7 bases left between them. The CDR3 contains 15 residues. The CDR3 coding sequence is TGTGCCAGCAGCTTAGTAGCAGGCTCTGGAAACACCATATATTTT. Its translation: CASSLVAGSGNTIYF.